This TCR beta chain originates from a study of early T cells in non-severe SARS-CoV-2 infection. Study at large: Chains were not paired, and sequencing was done on bulk RNA from unsorted whole blood. Study findings and constraints: VDJdb matching, biased toward anti-spike CD8 responses, missed private and CD4 specificities.

This CDR3 region has 15 residues. V shed 4 bases and J 6 bases; nucleotides not matched to a gene: 10. In germline, CDR1 is SGHKS, CDR2 YYEKEE (reference sequence). TCRdb itself ran the 5' RACE reads through MiXCR, one entry per CDR3 protein. Of tens of thousands of distinct CDR3 sequences detected, 8% to 9% appear once; the ten largest clones hold roughly 4%. Comment on this clonotype: Its cognate antigen is unknown.

The chain couples TRBV5-5 to TRBJ2-7; 10 bases map to TRBD1. What was sequenced was whole blood. This clonotype was sampled from an adult who was a healthcare worker with PCR-confirmed SARS-CoV-2 infection or an uninfected control (not recorded which). The CDR3 DNA reads TGTGCCAGCAGCCCGCACGGGACAGGGGTCTGCGAGCAGTACTTC. Its protein is CASSPHGTGVCEQYF.